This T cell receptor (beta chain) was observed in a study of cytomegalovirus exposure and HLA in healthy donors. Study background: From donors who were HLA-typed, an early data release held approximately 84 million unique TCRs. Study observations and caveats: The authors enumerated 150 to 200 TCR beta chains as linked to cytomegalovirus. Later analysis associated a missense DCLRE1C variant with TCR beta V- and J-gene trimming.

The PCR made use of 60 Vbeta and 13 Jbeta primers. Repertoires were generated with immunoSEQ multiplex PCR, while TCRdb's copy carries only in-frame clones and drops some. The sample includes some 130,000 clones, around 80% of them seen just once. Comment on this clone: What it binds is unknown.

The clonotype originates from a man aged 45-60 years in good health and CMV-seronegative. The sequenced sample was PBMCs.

The CDR3 is CASSLTGDYGYTF. In DNA form, the CDR3 reads TGCGCCAGCAGCTTGACAGGGGACTATGGCTACACCTTC. The chain links TRBV5-1 to TRBJ1-2, with 7 bases identical to TRBD1. The V and J ends lost 1 base and 3 bases, in that order; junction bases with no gene match: 0. Germline V lookup: CDR1 SGHRS, CDR2 YFSETQ. There are 13 residues in the CDR3.